These T cell receptor beta chains were read from a single sample in a study of T cell responses to AZD1222 COVID-19 vaccine. Sequenced by immunoSEQ multiplex PCR; TCRdb stores in-frame clones only, minus some. The data contain about 89,000 clones, around 84% of them seen just once; the ten biggest clones take up more than 5%. Specimen: peripheral blood, collected 28 days after the second AZD1222 dose. The source is an adult who received the AZD1222 COVID-19 vaccine. The conserved cysteine and the conserved F or W are not part of the CDR3 here. The D gene is left open where the match is weak.

v_call	j_call	d_call	cdr3_length	cdr3_aa
TRBV2	TRBJ2-7	TRBD1	11	ASIGQGVYEQY
TRBV2	TRBJ1-2	TRBD1	11	ASSSTGPNGYT
TRBV10-2	TRBJ1-1	.	11	ASSRVESTEAF
TRBV5-1	TRBJ2-7	TRBD1	12	ASSLMGQGTKQY
TRBV7-2	TRBJ1-4	TRBD1	13	ASSLTGGGIEKLF
TRBV7-2	TRBJ2-1	TRBD2	14	ASSLAASGGYNEQF
TRBV24-1	TRBJ1-2	TRBD1	12	ATSEPGQVYGYT
TRBV5-6	TRBJ1-1	.	11	ASSLGQSPGAF
TRBV7-8	TRBJ2-7	.	10	ASSPRSYEQY
TRBV2	TRBJ2-7	TRBD1	10	ASRDRAYEQY
TRBV30	TRBJ2-3	TRBD1	12	AWSVGQGVNTQY
TRBV9	TRBJ1-2	.	14	ASSVASGETFYGYT
TRBV4-2	TRBJ2-3	TRBD2	15	ASSQVDLTSGRNTQY
TRBV7-2	TRBJ1-5	.	13	ASSLGKGHNQPQH
TRBV6-5	TRBJ1-4	TRBD1	14	ASRLGQGGTNEKLF
TRBV7-8	TRBJ1-1	.	11	ASSFLFDHEAF
TRBV4-3	TRBJ2-2	TRBD2	14	ASSHTAGGGGGELF
TRBV28	TRBJ2-7	.	11	ASKAGQYYEQY
TRBV13	TRBJ2-3	TRBD2	13	ASSLASGPTDTQY
TRBV2	TRBJ2-7	.	11	ASGAVLSYEQY
TRBV4-1	TRBJ2-7	.	13	ASSQEVRSSYEQY
TRBV30	TRBJ1-2	.	9	AGERDYGYT
TRBV10-2	TRBJ1-1	TRBD1	14	ASSRGQGKMNTEAF
TRBV6-6	TRBJ1-1	TRBD1	11	ASNNRGNTEAF
TRBV7-6	TRBJ2-7	TRBD1	13	ASSRRRQGEDEQY
TRBV4-1	TRBJ2-3	.	14	ASSQEIQPGPDTQY
TRBV6-5	TRBJ1-1	.	12	ASQGQGGGTEAF